The 5 T cell receptor beta chains presented below share a single source sample, sequenced in a study of CD8+CD57+ T cells in acquired aplastic anemia. CDR3 and TCR beta VDJ profiling relied on a genomic DNA template. MiXCR was run by TCRdb on the reads, yielding one entry per CDR3 protein. Found here are about 190,000 distinct CDR3 sequences, less than 70% of them singletons; the top ten hold 16%. The sequenced sample was sorted CD4+, CD8+, or CD8+CD57+ T cells (not recorded which) from PBMCs. The receptors shown here come from a human donor in good health, serving as a control.

This clonotype showed up many times. The gene calls are TRBV24-1 and TRBJ1-5, with no clear D. V was pared by 10 bases and J by 2 bases, with 11 bases between. The CDR3 covers 13 residues. Germline V gene data show CDR1 as KGHDR and CDR2 as SFDVKD. CDR3 residues: CATGAWGNQPQHF. The CDR3 DNA reads as TGTGCCACGGGCGCTTGGGGCAATCAGCCCCAGCATTTT.

This clonotype was seen ten or more times. This chain joins TRBV6-5 and TRBJ2-7, with D possibly TRBD1 on 6 matching bases. This CDR3 has 16 amino acids. The germline V gene has CDR1 MNHEY and CDR2 SVGAGI. Trimming removed 6 bases from V and 0 bases from J, with 18 bases in between. Here the CDR3 reads CASSRSSQGSSYEQYF. The CDR3 nucleotides are TGTGCCAGCAGCCGCTCTTCGCAGGGGAGCTCCTACGAGCAGTACTTC.

This clonotype was recorded at least ten times. Since a much larger clone is just one base distant, this may be a read error. The chain recombines TRBV7-2 with TRBJ1-6; weak D call: TRBD1 (6 bases). The germline V gene encodes CDR1 SGHTA and CDR2 FQGNSA. The V gene lost 8 bases and the J gene lost 6 bases, with 17 bases spanning the gap. The CDR3 sequence is 15 residues long. The CDR3, as DNA: TGTGCCAGCGGCCCGACAGGTGCGGCTAATTCACCCCTCCACTTT. Protein sequence: CASGPTGAANSPLHF.

In the case of this clonotype: A clone one base away is much larger, so this may be a read error. V is TRBV6-6 and J is TRBJ1-2; D unresolved. CDR3 length: 17 residues. Germline V gene sequence: CDR1 MNHNY, CDR2 SVGAGI (reference sequence). Here the CDR3 DNA reads TGTGCCGGCAGTTACTCGATGGAAAGACTACTCAACTATGGCTACACCTTC. Encoded protein: CAGSYSMERLLNYGYTF.

Here the CDR3 DNA reads TGCAGTGCTAGATTCCGCACAGGGTACGACGAGCAGTACTTC. Amino acid sequence: CSARFRTGYDEQYF. The chain carries TRBV20-1 and TRBJ2-7; TRBD1 is a possible D gene (6 bases). The CDR3 totals 14 residues. Germline values: CDR1 DFQATT, CDR2 SNEGSKA (reference sequence). V lost 2 bases and J 5 bases, leaving 16 bases between the germline ends.